This record covers a single TCR beta chain. The read ends 3 residues shy of where the CDR3 ends; the end is completed using the germline J gene. The data stem from a study of T cells in women clearing cervical HPV infection. TCRdb's copy holds only in-frame clones and misses some; the assay was immunoSEQ multiplex PCR. This table holds around 31,000 clones. The CDR3 totals 14 residues. From germline, CDR1 is MRHNA and CDR2 SNTAGT. Losses at the gene ends were 4 bases for V and 1 base for J; bases not matched to a gene: 0. V is TRBV6-4 and J is TRBJ2-3, with TRBD1 identical over 9 bases. This sequence was found in a woman between 18 and 70 years old with a cervical HPV16 infection that either progressed to CIN3+ or cleared (not recorded which). The sequenced sample consisted of blood buffy coat. The CDR3 region is CASSGTGGTDTQYF. The CDR3 DNA, read in part, is TGTGCCAGCAGTGGGACAGGGGGCACAGATACG.